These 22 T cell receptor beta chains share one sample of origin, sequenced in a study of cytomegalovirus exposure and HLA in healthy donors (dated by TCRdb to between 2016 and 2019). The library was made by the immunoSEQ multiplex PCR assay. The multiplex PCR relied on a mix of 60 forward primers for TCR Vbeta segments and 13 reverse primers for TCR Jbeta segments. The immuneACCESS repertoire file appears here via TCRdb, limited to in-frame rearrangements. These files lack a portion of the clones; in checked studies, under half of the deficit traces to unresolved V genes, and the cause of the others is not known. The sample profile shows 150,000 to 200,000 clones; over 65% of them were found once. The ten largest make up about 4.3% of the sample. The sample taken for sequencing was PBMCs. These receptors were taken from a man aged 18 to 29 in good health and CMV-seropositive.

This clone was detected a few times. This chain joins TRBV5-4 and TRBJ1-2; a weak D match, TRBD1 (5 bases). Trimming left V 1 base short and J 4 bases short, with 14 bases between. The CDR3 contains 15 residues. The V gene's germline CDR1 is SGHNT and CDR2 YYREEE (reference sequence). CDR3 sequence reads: CASSLRLGLGYGYTF. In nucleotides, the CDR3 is TGTGCCAGCAGCTTGAGATTGGGGCTCGGCTATGGCTACACCTTC. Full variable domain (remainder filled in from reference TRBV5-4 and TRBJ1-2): ETGVTQSPTHLIKTRGQQVTLRCSSQSGHNTVSWYQQALGQGPQFIFQYYREEENGRGNFPPRFSGLQFPNYSSELNVNALELDDSALYLCASSLRLGLGYGYTFGSGTRLTVV.

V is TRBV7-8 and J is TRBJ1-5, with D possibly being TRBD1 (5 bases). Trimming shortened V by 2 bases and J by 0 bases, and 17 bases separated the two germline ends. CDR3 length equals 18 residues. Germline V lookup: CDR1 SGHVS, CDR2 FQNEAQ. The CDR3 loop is CASSLYRGSVSSNQPQHF. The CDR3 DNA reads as TGTGCCAGCAGCTTATATAGGGGATCGGTTAGTAGCAATCAGCCCCAGCATTTT.

CDR3 nucleotide sequence: TGCGCCAGCAGCTTGGGACAGGGGGCCTATGGCTACACCTTC. As protein: CASSLGQGAYGYTF. The V and J genes are TRBV5-1 and TRBJ1-2, with 10 bases matching TRBD1. With 0 bases clipped from V and 4 bases from J, the junction kept 0 bases outside the gene matches. Germline-derived CDR1 and CDR2 are SGHRS and YFSETQ. CDR3 length: 14 residues. The whole variable domain, remainder taken from reference TRBV5-1 and TRBJ1-2, is KAGVTQTPRYLIKTRGQQVTLSCSPISGHRSVSWYQQTPGQGLQFLFEYFSETQRNKGNFPGRFSGRQFSNSRSEMNVSTLELGDSALYLCASSLGQGAYGYTFGSGTRLTVV.

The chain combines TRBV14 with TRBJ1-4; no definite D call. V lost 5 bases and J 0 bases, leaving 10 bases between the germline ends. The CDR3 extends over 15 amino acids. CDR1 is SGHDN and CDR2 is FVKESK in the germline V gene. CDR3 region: CASSAQLPTNEKLFF. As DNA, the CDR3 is TGTGCCAGCAGCGCACAGCTGCCAACTAATGAAAAACTGTTTTTT.

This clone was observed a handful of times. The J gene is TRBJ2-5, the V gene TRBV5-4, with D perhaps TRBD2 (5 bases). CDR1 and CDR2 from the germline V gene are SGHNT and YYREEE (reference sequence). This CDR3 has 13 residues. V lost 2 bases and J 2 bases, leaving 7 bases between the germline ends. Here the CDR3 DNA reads TGTGCCAGCAGCTTAGGGAGTCAAGAGACCCAGTACTTC. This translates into CASSLGSQETQYF.

CDR3 residues: CASSQDPAGGSTEAFF. CDR3 in DNA: TGCGCCAGCAGCCAAGATCCCGCGGGGGGAAGCACTGAAGCTTTCTTT. The chain links TRBV4-1 to TRBJ1-1; tentatively, D is TRBD1 (5 bases). This CDR3 comprises 16 residues. Germline values: CDR1 MGHRA, CDR2 YSYEKL. Trimming removed 0 bases at V and 4 bases at J, with 15 bases between.

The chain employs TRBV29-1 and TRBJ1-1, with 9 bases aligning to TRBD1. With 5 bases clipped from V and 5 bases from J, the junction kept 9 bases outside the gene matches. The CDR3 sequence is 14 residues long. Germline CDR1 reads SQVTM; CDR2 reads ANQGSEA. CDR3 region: CSVLRQGVGTEAFF. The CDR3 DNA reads TGCAGCGTTCTTCGACAGGGGGTGGGAACTGAAGCTTTCTTT.

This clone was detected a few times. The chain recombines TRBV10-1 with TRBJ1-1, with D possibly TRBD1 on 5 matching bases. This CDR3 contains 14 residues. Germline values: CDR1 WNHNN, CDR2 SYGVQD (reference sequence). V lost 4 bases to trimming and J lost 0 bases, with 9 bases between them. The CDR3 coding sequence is TGCGCCAGCAGTGCGCAGGGAATGAACACTGAAGCTTTCTTT. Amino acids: CASSAQGMNTEAFF.

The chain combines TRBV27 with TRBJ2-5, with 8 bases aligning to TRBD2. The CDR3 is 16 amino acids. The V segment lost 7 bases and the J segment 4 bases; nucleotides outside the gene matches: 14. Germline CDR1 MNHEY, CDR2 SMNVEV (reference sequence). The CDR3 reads CASTSPGLAGGETQYF. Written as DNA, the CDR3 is TGTGCCAGCACCTCCCCCGGGCTAGCGGGCGGAGAGACCCAGTACTTC.

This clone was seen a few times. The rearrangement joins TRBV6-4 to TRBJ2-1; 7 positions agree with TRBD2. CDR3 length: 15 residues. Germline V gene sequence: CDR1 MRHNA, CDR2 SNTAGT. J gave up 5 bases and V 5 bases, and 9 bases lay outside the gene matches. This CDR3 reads CASSRASGSNNEQFF. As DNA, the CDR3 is TGTGCCAGCAGTCGGGCTAGCGGCTCAAACAATGAGCAGTTCTTC.

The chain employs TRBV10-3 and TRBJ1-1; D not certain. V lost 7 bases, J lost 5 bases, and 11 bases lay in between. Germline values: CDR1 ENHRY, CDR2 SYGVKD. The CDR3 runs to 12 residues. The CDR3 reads CAIKEGVTEAFF. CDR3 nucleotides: TGTGCCATCAAAGAAGGAGTGACTGAAGCTTTCTTT.

The CDR3 region is CASSYHGGRGQETQYF. The CDR3 region has the DNA TGTGCCAGCAGTTACCATGGGGGCCGGGGCCAAGAGACCCAGTACTTC. The chain carries TRBV6-5 and TRBJ2-5; weak D call: TRBD1 (6 bases). Germline CDR1 MNHEY, CDR2 SVGAGI. The CDR3 contains 16 residues. V lost 2 bases and J 1 base, leaving 14 bases between the germline ends.

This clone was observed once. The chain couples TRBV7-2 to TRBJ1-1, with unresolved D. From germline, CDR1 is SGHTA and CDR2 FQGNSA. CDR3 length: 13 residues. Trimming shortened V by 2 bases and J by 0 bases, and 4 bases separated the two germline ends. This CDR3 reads CASSLSVNTEAFF. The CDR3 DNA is TGTGCCAGCAGCTTATCGGTGAACACTGAAGCTTTCTTT. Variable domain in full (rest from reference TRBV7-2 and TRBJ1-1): GAGVSQSPSNKVTEKGKDVELRCDPISGHTALYWYRQSLGQGLEFLIYFQGNSAPDKSGLPSDRFSAERTGGSVSTLTIQRTQQEDSAVYLCASSLSVNTEAFFGQGTRLTVV.

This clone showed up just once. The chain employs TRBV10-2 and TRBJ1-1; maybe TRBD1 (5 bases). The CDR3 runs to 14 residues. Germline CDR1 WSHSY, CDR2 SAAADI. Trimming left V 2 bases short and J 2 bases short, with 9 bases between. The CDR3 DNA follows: TGCGCCAGCAGTGAGGGGGCGACTAACACTGAAGCTTTCTTT. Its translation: CASSEGATNTEAFF.

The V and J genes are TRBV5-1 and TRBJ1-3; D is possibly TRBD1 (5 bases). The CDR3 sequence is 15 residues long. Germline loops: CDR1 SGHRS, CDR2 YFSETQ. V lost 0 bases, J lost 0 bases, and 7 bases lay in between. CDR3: CASSLGGDSGNTIYF. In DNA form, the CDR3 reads TGCGCCAGCAGCTTGGGGGGGGACTCTGGAAACACCATATATTTT.

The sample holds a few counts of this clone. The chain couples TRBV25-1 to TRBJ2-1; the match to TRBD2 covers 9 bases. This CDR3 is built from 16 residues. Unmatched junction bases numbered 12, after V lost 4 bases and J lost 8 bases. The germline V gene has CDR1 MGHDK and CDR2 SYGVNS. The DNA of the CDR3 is TGTGCCAGCAGTGGGGGAGGGCGGGAGGGCCGGGATGAGCAGTTCTTC. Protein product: CASSGGGREGRDEQFF.

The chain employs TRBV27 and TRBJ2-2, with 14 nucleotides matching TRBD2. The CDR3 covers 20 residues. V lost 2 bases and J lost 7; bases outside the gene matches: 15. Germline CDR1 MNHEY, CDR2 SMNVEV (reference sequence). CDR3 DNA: TGTGCCAGCAGTTTAACCCCGGGACTAGCGGGAGTTCGTAGCGGCGGGGAGCTGTTTTTT. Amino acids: CASSLTPGLAGVRSGGELFF.

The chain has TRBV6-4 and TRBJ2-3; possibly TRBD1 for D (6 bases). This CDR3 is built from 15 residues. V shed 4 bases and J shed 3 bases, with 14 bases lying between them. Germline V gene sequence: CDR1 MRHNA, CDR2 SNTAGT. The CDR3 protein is CASSGAGESTDTQYF. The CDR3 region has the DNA TGTGCCAGCAGTGGGGCAGGGGAGTCGACAGATACGCAGTATTTT.

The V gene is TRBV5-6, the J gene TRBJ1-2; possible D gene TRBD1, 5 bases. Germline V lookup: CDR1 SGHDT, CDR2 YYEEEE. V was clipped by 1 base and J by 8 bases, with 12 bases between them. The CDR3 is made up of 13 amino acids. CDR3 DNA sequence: TGTGCCAGCAGCTTGCTAGGGGCCGAGGGCTACACCTTC. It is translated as CASSLLGAEGYTF.

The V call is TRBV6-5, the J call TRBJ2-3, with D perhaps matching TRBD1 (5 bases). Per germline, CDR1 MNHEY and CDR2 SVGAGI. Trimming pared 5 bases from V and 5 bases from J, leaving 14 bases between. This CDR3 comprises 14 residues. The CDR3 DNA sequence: TGTGCCAGCAGTGACAGCGCAGAAGGAGATACGCAGTATTTT. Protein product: CASSDSAEGDTQYF.

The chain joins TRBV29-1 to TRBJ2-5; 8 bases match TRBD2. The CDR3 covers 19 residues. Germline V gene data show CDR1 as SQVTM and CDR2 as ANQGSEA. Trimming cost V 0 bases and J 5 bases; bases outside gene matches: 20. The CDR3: CSVEDGFRTFRGGTETQYF. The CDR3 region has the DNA TGCAGCGTTGAAGATGGTTTTAGGACTTTTCGGGGGGGCACGGAGACCCAGTACTTC. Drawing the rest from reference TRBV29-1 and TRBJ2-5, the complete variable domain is SAVISQKPSRDICQRGTSLTIQCQVDSQVTMMFWYRQQPGQSLTLIATANQGSEATYESGFVIDKFPISRPNLTFSTLTVSNMSPEDSSIYLCSVEDGFRTFRGGTETQYFGPGTRLLVL.

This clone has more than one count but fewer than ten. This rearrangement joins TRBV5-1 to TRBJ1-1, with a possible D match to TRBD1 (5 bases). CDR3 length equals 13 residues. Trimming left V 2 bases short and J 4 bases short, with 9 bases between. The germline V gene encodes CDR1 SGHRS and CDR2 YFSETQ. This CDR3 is CASSFGASTEAFF. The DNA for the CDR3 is TGCGCCAGCAGCTTTGGGGCGTCCACTGAAGCTTTCTTT.